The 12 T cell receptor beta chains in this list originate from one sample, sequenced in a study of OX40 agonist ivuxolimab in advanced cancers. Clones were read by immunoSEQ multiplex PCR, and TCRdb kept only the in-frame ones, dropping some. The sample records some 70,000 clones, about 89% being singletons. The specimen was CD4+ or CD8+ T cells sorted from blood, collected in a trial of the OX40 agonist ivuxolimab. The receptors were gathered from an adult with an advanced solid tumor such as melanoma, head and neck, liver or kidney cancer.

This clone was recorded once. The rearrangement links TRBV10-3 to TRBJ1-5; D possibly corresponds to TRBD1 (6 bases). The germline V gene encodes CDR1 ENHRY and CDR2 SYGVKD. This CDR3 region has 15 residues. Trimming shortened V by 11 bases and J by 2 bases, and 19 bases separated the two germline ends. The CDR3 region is CASSSDGGGNQPQHF. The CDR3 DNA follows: TGTGCCTCTTCCTCGGACGGGGGCGGCAATCAGCCCCAGCATTTT.

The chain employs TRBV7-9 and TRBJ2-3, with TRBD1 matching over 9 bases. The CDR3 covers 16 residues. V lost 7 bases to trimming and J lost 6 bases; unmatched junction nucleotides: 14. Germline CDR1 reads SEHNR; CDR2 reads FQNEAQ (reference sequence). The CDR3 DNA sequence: TGTGCCAGCACCTCCCCGCCGGGACAGGGACCGGATACGCAGTATTTT. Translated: CASTSPPGQGPDTQYF.

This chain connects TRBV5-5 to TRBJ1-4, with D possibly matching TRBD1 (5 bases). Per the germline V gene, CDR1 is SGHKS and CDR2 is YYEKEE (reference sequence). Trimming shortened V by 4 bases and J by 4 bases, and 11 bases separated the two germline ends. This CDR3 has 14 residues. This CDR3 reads CASSHRQNNEKLFF. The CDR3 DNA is TGTGCCAGCAGCCATAGACAGAATAATGAAAAACTGTTTTTT.

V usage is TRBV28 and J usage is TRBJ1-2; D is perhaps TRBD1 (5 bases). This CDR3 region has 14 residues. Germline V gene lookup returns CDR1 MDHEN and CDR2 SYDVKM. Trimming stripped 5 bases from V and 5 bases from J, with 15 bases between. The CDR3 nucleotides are TGTGCCAGCAGTCCTTCGGGGCGCAGATATGGCTACACCTTC. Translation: CASSPSGRRYGYTF.

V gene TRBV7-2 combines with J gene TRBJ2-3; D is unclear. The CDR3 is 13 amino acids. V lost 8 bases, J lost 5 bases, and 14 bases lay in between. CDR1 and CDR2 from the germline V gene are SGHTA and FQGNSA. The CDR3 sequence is CASGFSSIDTQYF. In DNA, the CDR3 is TGTGCCAGCGGGTTCTCCTCCATAGATACGCAGTATTTT.

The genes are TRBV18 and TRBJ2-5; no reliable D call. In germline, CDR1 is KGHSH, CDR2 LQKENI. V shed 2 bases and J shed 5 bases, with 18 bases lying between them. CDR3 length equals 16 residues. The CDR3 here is CASSPIIASHSETQYF. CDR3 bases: TGTGCCAGCTCACCAATCATCGCCAGCCACTCGGAGACCCAGTACTTC.

The CDR3 coding sequence is TGTGCCAGTAGGCTCAAGACAGGGGTTGGAACCGGGGAGCTGTTTTTT. This gives the protein CASRLKTGVGTGELFF. The rearrangement joins TRBV19 to TRBJ2-2, with 8 bases identical to TRBD1. With 6 bases clipped from V and 5 bases from J, the junction kept 11 bases outside the gene matches. This CDR3 has 16 residues. Germline V gene sequence: CDR1 LNHDA, CDR2 SQIVND (reference sequence).

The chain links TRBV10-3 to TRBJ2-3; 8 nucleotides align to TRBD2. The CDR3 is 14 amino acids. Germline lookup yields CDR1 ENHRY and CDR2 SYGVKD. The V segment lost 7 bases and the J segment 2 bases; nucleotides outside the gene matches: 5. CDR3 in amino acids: CAIKGSGDTDTQYF. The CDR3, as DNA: TGTGCCATCAAGGGTAGCGGGGACACAGATACGCAGTATTTT.

This chain's CDR3 is CASSPSGRVGQPQHF. The CDR3 nucleotides are TGCGCCAGCAGCCCGAGCGGGCGGGTTGGTCAGCCCCAGCATTTT. This rearrangement joins TRBV5-1 to TRBJ1-5; D gene ambiguous. Deletions cut 4 bases from V and 6 bases from J, with 17 bases between. The length of the CDR3 is 15 residues. CDR1 and CDR2 (germline): SGHRS, YFSETQ. Full variable domain (missing parts from reference TRBV5-1 and TRBJ1-5): KAGVTQTPRYLIKTRGQQVTLSCSPISGHRSVSWYQQTPGQGLQFLFEYFSETQRNKGNFPGRFSGRQFSNSRSEMNVSTLELGDSALYLCASSPSGRVGQPQHFGDGTRLSIL.

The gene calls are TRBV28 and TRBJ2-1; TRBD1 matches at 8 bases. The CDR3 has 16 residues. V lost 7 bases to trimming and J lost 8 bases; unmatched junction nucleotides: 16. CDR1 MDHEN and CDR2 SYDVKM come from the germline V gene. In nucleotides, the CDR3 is TGTGCCAGCAATCTTCTCGGGTCAGGGGGCTCCGATGAGCAGTTCTTC. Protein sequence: CASNLLGSGGSDEQFF.

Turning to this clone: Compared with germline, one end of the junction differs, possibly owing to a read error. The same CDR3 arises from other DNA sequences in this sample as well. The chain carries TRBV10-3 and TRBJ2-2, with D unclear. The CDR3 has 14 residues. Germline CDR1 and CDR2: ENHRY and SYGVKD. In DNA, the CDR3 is TGTGCCATCGCCACCGGTGCGAACACTGGGGAGCTGTTTTTT. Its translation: CAIATGANTGELFF.

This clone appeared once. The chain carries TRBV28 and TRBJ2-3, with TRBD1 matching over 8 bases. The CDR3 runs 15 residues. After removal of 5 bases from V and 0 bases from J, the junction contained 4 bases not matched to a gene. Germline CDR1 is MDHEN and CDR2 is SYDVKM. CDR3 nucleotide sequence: TGTGCCAGCAGTCCGGGGACAGGTAGCACAGATACGCAGTATTTT. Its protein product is CASSPGTGSTDTQYF.